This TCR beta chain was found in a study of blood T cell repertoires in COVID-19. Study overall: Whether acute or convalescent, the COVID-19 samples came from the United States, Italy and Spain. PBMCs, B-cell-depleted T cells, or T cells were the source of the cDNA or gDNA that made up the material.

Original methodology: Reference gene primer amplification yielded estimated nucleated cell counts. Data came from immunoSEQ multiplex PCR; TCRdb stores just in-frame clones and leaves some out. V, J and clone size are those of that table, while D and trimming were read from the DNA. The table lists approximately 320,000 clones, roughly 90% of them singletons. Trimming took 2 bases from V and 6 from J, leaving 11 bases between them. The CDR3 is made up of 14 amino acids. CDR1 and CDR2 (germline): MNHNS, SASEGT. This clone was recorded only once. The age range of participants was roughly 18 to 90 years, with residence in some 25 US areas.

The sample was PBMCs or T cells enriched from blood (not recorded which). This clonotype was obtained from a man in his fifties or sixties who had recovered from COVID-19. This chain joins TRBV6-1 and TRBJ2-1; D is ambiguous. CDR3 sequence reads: CASSENLQINEQFF. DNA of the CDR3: TGTGCCAGCAGTGAAAACCTACAGATCAATGAGCAGTTCTTC.